This T cell receptor (beta chain) emerged from a study of blood T cell repertoires in COVID-19. Turning to the study itself: COVID-19 samples collected from the United States, Italy and Spain covered acute and convalescent phases.

Germline V lookup: CDR1 LNHDA, CDR2 SQIVND (reference sequence). The length of the CDR3 is 13 residues. Trimming removed 3 bases from V and 7 bases from J, with 12 bases in between. Authors' methods: Quantification of nucleated cells was approximated via reference gene primer amplification. Measured with immunoSEQ multiplex PCR; TCRdb has only the in-frame clones, and not every one. That table is the source of V, J and clone size, and D and trimming were worked out from the DNA. The sample shows approximately 170,000 clones, 83% of them seen only once. The sequence derives from a woman at least 80 years old with acute or convalescent COVID-19. Sequencing input: peripheral blood. The J gene is TRBJ1-2, the V gene TRBV19, with a tentative D call TRBD1 (6 bases). This CDR3 is CASSIGGAGGYTF. DNA for the CDR3: TGTGCCAGTAGTATTGGGGGCGCGGGTGGCTACACCTTC.